This T cell receptor beta chain was obtained from a study of CD8+ T cells in alopecia areata. Overall study: Tofacitinib administration to treated patients was oral, at 5 to 10 mg twice daily.

The authors extracted RNA and reverse transcribed it into cDNA as the sequencing template. The method was immunoSEQ multiplex PCR; TCRdb's version includes in-frame clones alone and lacks a portion of them. The sample lists 270,000 or so clones, 58% occurring once. The treatment here: oral pan-JAK inhibitor, 5-10 mg twice daily. Peripheral blood and lesional scalp punch biopsies were taken from alopecia areata patients. About this clone itself: Its antigen remains unknown.

General study points: Relative to mice, TCR sharing across patients was less clear, a difference possibly HLA-related.

The CDR3 loop spans 16 amino acids. The V end was cut by 2 bases, the J end by 1 base, with 11 bases between. Germline V lookup: CDR1 MNHEY, CDR2 SMNVEV (reference sequence). This specimen consisted of CD4+ T cells sorted from blood, obtained at week 24, from a patient treated with tofacitinib. This TCR was sampled from a human donor with alopecia areata. The genes are TRBV27 and TRBJ2-2; D is ambiguous. DNA of the CDR3: TGTGCCAGCAGTTTAGAAGGTCCGGGGAACACCGGGGAGCTGTTTTTT. Residues: CASSLEGPGNTGELFF.